What follows is one TCR beta chain and its context. The antigen is undetermined. This CDR3 spans 14 amino acids. The germline V gene has CDR1 SGHVS and CDR2 FQNEAQ. Trimming cost V 5 bases and J 1 base, with 8 bases left between them. The sample belongs to a study of CD8 T cells in acute hepatitis C reinfection. Time point: naive CD8 control sorted from an acute-time-point sample. People who inject drugs in the Montreal Hepatitis C Cohort were donors. Regarding the study as a whole: A V04-02/J02-02 clonotype was among 10 to 15 public ones, independent of outcome.

TCRdb's copy holds only in-frame clones and misses some; the assay was immunoSEQ multiplex PCR. The sample holds about 38,000 clones, 80% to 90% seen once. The chain combines TRBV7-8 with TRBJ2-2; no clear D. This receptor was identified in a woman between 18 and 29 years old who spontaneously cleared hepatitis C infection. Specimen: naive CD8+ T cells from PBMCs. CDR3 in DNA: TGTGCCAGCAGCCCCTCACTGAACACCGGGGAGCTGTTTTTT. Translated, it gives CASSPSLNTGELFF.